This T cell receptor beta chain was observed in a study of blood T cell repertoires in COVID-19. About the research overall: T cells, B-cell-depleted T cells, or PBMCs supplied cDNA or gDNA.

Participants spanned ages roughly 18 to 95 years and resided in about two dozen US areas. Cohort placement rested on clinical history that participants reported themselves. The CDR3 spans 16 residues. After removal of 4 bases from V and 9 bases from J, the junction contained 13 bases not matched to a gene. The germline CDR1 and CDR2 sequences are SGHNT and YYREEE (reference sequence). TCRdb's table, derived via immunoSEQ multiplex PCR, lists solely in-frame clones and lacks some. The sample includes hundreds of thousands of clones, roughly four fifths of them seen just once. The source material was PBMCs or T cells enriched from blood (not recorded which). The clonotype was recovered from a middle-aged man who had been exposed to COVID-19. V is TRBV5-4 and J is TRBJ2-1, with 10 bases identical to TRBD2. The CDR3 nucleotides are TGTGCCAGCAGCCCTTTCGGCACTAGCGGGATTGGTGAGCAGTTCTTC. Its translation: CASSPFGTSGIGEQFF.